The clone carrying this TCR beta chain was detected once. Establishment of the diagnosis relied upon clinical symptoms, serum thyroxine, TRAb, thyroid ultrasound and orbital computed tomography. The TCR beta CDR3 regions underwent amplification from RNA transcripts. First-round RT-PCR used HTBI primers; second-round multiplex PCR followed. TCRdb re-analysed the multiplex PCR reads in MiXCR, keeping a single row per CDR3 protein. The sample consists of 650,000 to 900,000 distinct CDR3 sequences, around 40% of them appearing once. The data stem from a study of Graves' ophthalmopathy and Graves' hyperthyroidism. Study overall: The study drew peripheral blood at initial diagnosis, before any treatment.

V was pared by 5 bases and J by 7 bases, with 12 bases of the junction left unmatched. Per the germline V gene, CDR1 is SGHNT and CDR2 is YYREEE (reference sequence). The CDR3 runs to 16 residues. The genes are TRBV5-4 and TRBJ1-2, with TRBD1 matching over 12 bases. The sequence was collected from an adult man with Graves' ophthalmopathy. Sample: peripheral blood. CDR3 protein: CASRHVPGQGARGYTF. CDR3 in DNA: TGTGCCAGCAGACACGTCCCGGGACAGGGGGCACGTGGCTACACCTTC.